The 9 T cell receptor beta chains given below trace back to one sample, sequenced in a study of T cell responses to AZD1222 COVID-19 vaccine. TCRdb keeps only in-frame clones here, not all; method: immunoSEQ multiplex PCR. The data contain 140,000 to 150,000 clones, 92% of them singletons. The sample here was peripheral blood, taken 28 days after the second AZD1222 dose. These receptors were taken from an adult who received the AZD1222 COVID-19 vaccine.

V usage is TRBV4-1 and J usage is TRBJ2-1; TRBD2 matches at 10 bases. Germline lookup yields CDR1 MGHRA and CDR2 YSYEKL. J gave up 8 bases and V 1 base, and 8 bases lay outside the gene matches. This CDR3 has 16 residues. CDR3 DNA: TGCGCCAGCAGCCAAGTGGCTAGCGGGAGTGTCCATGAGCAGTTCTTC. Translating it yields CASSQVASGSVHEQFF.

This clone was counted a few times. The chain links TRBV5-1 to TRBJ1-5; no clear D. CDR1 and CDR2 (germline): SGHRS, YFSETQ. V gave up 3 bases and J gave up 3 bases, with 7 bases separating them. This CDR3 region has 13 residues. In DNA, the CDR3 is TGCGCCAGCAGCTATAGCCCCAATCAGCCCCAGCATTTT. Translated: CASSYSPNQPQHF.

This clone appeared a single time. This chain joins TRBV7-2 and TRBJ2-7; 10 nucleotides match TRBD2. The V and J ends lost 0 bases and 0 bases, in that order; junction bases with no gene match: 2. There are 16 residues in the CDR3. Germline assignment: CDR1 SGHTA and CDR2 FQGNSA. CDR3 region: CASSLALAGSSYEQYF. In DNA, the CDR3 is TGTGCCAGCAGCTTAGCACTAGCGGGGAGCTCCTACGAGCAGTACTTC.

This rearrangement joins TRBV2 to TRBJ2-2; D unclear. The length of the CDR3 is 17 residues. The V and J ends lost 5 bases and 2 bases respectively, with 18 bases between them. Per germline, CDR1 SNHLY and CDR2 FYNNEI. The CDR3 protein is CASSNSPGSINTGELFF. The DNA for the CDR3 is TGTGCCAGCAGTAACAGTCCAGGTAGCATCAACACCGGGGAGCTGTTTTTT. The variable domain in full, with the rest retrieved from reference TRBV2 and TRBJ2-2, is EPEVTQTPSHQVTQMGQEVILRCVPISNHLYFYWYRQILGQKVEFLVSFYNNEISEKSEIFDDQFSVERPDGSNFTLKIRSTKLEDSAMYFCASSNSPGSINTGELFFGEGSRLTVL.

This sequence joins TRBV11-3 and TRBJ2-5; TRBD2 matches 8 bases. CDR3 length: 14 amino acids. The germline CDR1 and CDR2 sequences are SGHNT and YENEEA. V lost 4 bases, J lost 5 bases, and 6 bases stayed unmatched. The CDR3 coding sequence is TGTGCCAGCAGCTACGGGGGGGCCGGGGAGACCCAGTACTTC. The encoded protein is CASSYGGAGETQYF.

The J gene is TRBJ2-3, the V gene TRBV6-5; D is unclear. In germline, CDR1 is MNHEY, CDR2 SVGAGI. The length of the CDR3 is 10 residues. V lost 8 bases and J 6 bases, leaving 6 bases between the germline ends. The CDR3 DNA sequence: TGTGCCAGCGCAAGGGATACGCAGTATTTT. This translates into CASARDTQYF.

The V call is TRBV6-5, the J call TRBJ1-5, with a possible D match to TRBD1 (5 bases). Germline V gene lookup returns CDR1 MNHEY and CDR2 SVGAGI. Between the trimmed V and J ends, which lost 0 bases and 6 bases, there was a span of 12 bases. This CDR3 has 15 residues. The DNA of the CDR3 is TGTGCCAGCAGTTACTCGGGGGGGTTCGGTCAGCCCCAGCATTTT. It is translated as CASSYSGGFGQPQHF.

In this sample, this clone turned up once. This rearrangement joins TRBV6-1 to TRBJ1-5; maybe TRBD1 (5 bases). Germline CDR1 reads MNHNS; CDR2 reads SASEGT. This CDR3 contains 15 residues. The V and J ends lost 1 base and 0 bases respectively, with 7 bases between them. CDR3 protein: CASSEGGVSNQPQHF. The CDR3 DNA reads as TGTGCCAGCAGTGAAGGAGGGGTTAGCAATCAGCCCCAGCATTTT.

This clone was detected only a few times. V gene TRBV10-3 combines with J gene TRBJ1-5; D is possibly TRBD1 (6 bases). Germline values: CDR1 ENHRY, CDR2 SYGVKD. The germline V and J ends were trimmed by 5 bases and 4 bases, with 9 bases remaining between them. This CDR3 is built from 13 residues. CDR3 coding DNA: TGTGCCATCAGTAGACAGGAGAATCAGCCCCAGCATTTT. Its translation: CAISRQENQPQHF.